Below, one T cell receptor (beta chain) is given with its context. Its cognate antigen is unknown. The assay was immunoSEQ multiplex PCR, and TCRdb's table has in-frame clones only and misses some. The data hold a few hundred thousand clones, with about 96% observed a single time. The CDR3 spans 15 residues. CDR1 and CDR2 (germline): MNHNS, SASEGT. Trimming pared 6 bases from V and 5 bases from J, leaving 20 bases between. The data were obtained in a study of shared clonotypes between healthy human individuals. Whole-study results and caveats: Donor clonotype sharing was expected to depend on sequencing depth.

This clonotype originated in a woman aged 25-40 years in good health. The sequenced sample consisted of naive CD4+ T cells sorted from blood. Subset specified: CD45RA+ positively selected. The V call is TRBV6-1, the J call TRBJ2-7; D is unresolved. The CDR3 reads CASSPGGPRSDEQYF. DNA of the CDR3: TGTGCCAGCAGCCCGGGTGGCCCCCGGTCGGACGAGCAGTACTTC.